Listed below are T cell receptor beta chains from one sample, sequenced in a study of cytotoxic CD8 clonotypes in ibrutinib-treated CLL. Clones were read by immunoSEQ multiplex PCR, and TCRdb kept only the in-frame ones, dropping some. The sample shows about 120,000 clones, under 70% of them seen only once. This material consisted of PBMCs, taken after 24 months of ibrutinib treatment. The source of these receptors is a human donor with chronic lymphocytic leukemia. CDR3s leave out the opening cysteine and the closing phenylalanine or tryptophan.

TRBJ1-2 | TRBV25-1 | 15 | ASSDEGRRQGNYGYT
TRBJ2-3 | TRBV6-1 | 13 | ASTPGQGNPDTQY
TRBJ1-1 | TRBV30 | 15 | AWAGDLGRTMNTEAF
TRBJ1-2 | TRBV7-8 | 14 | ASSLEPGLEAYGYT
TRBJ2-7 | TRBV19 | 12 | ASSKGGALDEQY
TRBJ1-5 | TRBV7-2 | 14 | ASSPGAATFNQPQH
TRBJ2-7 | TRBV28 | 13 | ASSSGTGNPPEQY
TRBJ1-1 | TRBV21-1 | 16 | ASSKLMRGRTGLTEAF
TRBJ2-1 | TRBV19 | 12 | ASIGTGDRNEQF
TRBJ1-5 | TRBV30 | 15 | AWSFQSGRLRNQPQH
TRBJ2-5 | TRBV29-1 | 8 | SVSQETQY
TRBJ2-5 | TRBV30 | 13 | AWSVPAGGGETQY
TRBJ2-2 | TRBV6-1 | 13 | ASSFGLLNTGELF
TRBJ2-2 | TRBV7-3 | 14 | ASRERQGSVPGELF
TRBJ1-2 | TRBV5-6 | 12 | ASSLGRPSNGYT
TRBJ2-6 | TRBV7-8 | 11 | ASSQAAGNVLT
TRBJ2-1 | TRBV5-6 | 10 | ASSLSADKQF
TRBJ1-2 | TRBV2 | 10 | ASRGDDYGYT
TRBJ1-2 | TRBV5-5 | 13 | ASSLADGLTYGYT
TRBJ1-1 | TRBV6-5 | 12 | ASSSRTGYTEAF
TRBJ2-7 | TRBV6-5 | 13 | ASTKTGGSAYEQY
TRBJ2-7 | TRBV2 | 12 | ASLRTGGAYEQY
TRBJ2-7 | TRBV27 | 11 | ASSRDQKYEQY
TRBJ2-7 | TRBV15 | 12 | ATSRDQGPYEQY
TRBJ1-2 | TRBV27 | 13 | ASSSMTTGNYGYT
TRBJ2-3 | TRBV5-1 | 17 | ASSLWLGVAGGQADTQY
TRBJ1-1 | TRBV5-1 | 12 | ASSLMPDNTEAF
TRBJ2-1 | TRBV11-1 | 13 | ASSPGQGSYNEQF
TRBJ1-2 | TRBV5-6 | 12 | ASREMTANYGYT
TRBJ1-4 | TRBV7-2 | 13 | ASSLSGRSEEKLF
TRBJ1-1 | TRBV5-1 | 13 | ASSPFAGGNTEAF
TRBJ2-3 | TRBV5-1 | 13 | ASSSTSGGPDTQY
TRBJ1-2 | TRBV19 | 12 | ASSGGQGNWGYT
TRBJ1-1 | TRBV25-1 | 13 | ASRRDVAMNTEAF
TRBJ2-1 | TRBV27 | 17 | ASSLEGAGGLGSYNEQF
TRBJ2-2 | TRBV18 | 14 | ASSLKAGAPTGELF
TRBJ1-1 | TRBV18 | 13 | ASSRTGTVNTEAF
TRBJ1-1 | TRBV7-8 | 12 | ASSVYRGNTEAF
TRBJ2-2 | TRBV5-6 | 13 | ASSLRGRWTGELF
TRBJ1-3 | TRBV7-9 | 11 | ASSLGSGNTIY
TRBJ2-7 | TRBV4-2 | 15 | ASSQAGLGDGAASEY
TRBJ2-7 | TRBV18 | 10 | ASSRQGHEQY
TRBJ2-7 | TRBV5-4 | 13 | ASSLGTGRAYEQY
TRBJ1-3 | TRBV5-1 | 13 | ASSLAGDSGNTIY
TRBJ2-5 | TRBV23-1 | 13 | ASSQAGGDQETQY
TRBJ2-3 | TRBV15 | 10 | ATSRGDNTQY
TRBJ2-1 | TRBV6-6 | 10 | ASSVSRNEQF
TRBJ1-1 | TRBV7-8 | 14 | ASSQTGQGGGTEAF
TRBJ2-5 | TRBV2 | 8 | ASSQETQY
TRBJ2-2 | TRBV2 | 11 | ASKKQGTGELF
TRBJ2-7 | TRBV14 | 14 | ASSRGTLRIRDEQY
TRBJ1-4 | TRBV29-1 | 11 | SVVRATNEKLF
TRBJ2-7 | TRBV11-3 | 11 | ASSLGDIYEQY
TRBJ2-3 | TRBV6-1 | 12 | ASSDPRIEAAQY
TRBJ2-7 | TRBV5-1 | 12 | ASSPGRETYEQY